Sequencing of this TCR beta chain was carried out in a study of STAT5B mutations in CD4+ large granular lymphocyte leukemia. The count of this clone is one. The antigen remains undetermined. General study points: Roughly 27% of private leukemic clonotypes occurred rarely in other patients' non-leukemic repertoires.

Measured with immunoSEQ multiplex PCR; TCRdb has only the in-frame clones, and not every one. The data show 48,000 or so clones, about three quarters seen once. In germline, CDR1 is SGHRS, CDR2 YFSETQ. CDR3 length: 15 residues. V lost 3 bases to trimming and J lost 4 bases, with 14 bases between them. The receptor was isolated from a human donor in good health. Material for sequencing was CD4+ T cells from blood buffy coats. The chain couples TRBV5-1 to TRBJ2-1, with TRBD1 as a possible D gene (5 bases). CDR3: CASSSLTANYNEQFF. DNA for the CDR3: TGCGCCAGCAGCTCATTGACAGCGAATTACAATGAGCAGTTCTTC.